This T cell receptor beta chain was profiled in a study of T cells in Graves' hyperthyroidism and ophthalmopathy. This clonotype was counted a few times. What was amplified from RNA transcripts were TCR beta CDR3 regions. In the first-round RT-PCR of the TCR CDR3, the HTBI primer set was used. TCRdb used MiXCR to reprocess the multiplex PCR reads, holding one entry per CDR3 protein. Here the sample spans about 420,000 distinct CDR3 sequences, roughly 13% being singletons. The germline V gene encodes CDR1 MNHEY and CDR2 SVGEGT. This CDR3 region has 14 residues. Trimming pared 6 bases from V and 0 bases from J, leaving 11 bases between. Graves' hyperthyroidism was deemed stable given no ophthalmopathy progression within 18 months. The hyperthyroidism was newly diagnosed and had lasted under 2 months; the patients were aged 18 to 65. Those patients with uncontrolled infection, other autoimmune disease, pregnancy or lactation were excluded.

Sequencing was performed on blood. The chain recombines TRBV6-2 or TRBV6-3 with TRBJ1-1; D gene unclear. The clonotype originates from a woman aged 18-29 years with Graves' hyperthyroidism. The CDR3 loop reads CASRLDALNTEAFF. The CDR3 nucleotides read TGTGCCAGCAGACTTGATGCGTTGAACACTGAAGCTTTCTTT.